This entry features one T cell receptor beta chain sequence. Its antigen is still unknown. Per-base quality was not reported, and no clone a single base away is much larger than it. Reads for this sample came from an Illumina MiSeq. Genomic DNA from sorted T cell subsets was used as template for TCRbeta CDR3 amplification. The TCRbeta CDR3 region was amplified by multiplex PCR with 30 forward and 13 reverse primers. After the PCR products were purified with AMPure XP beads, a second PCR of around 27 cycles was run to add indices and adaptors. Before sequencing, the QIAquick Gel Extraction Kit was used to gel-purify the libraries. As for how the authors treated the data: Paired-end reads were merged using FLASH and were aligned with IgBLAST to IMGT V, D and J germline references. Reads with below 70% alignment identity to germline references were discarded, leaving around 12,000,000 reads study-wide. CDR3 boundaries, reading frame and productivity were assigned according to IMGT definitions. A highly-expanded clone was defined as any clone making up 1% or more of reads, and normalized Shannon entropy served as the measure of diversity. Unpaired two-tailed t-tests were used to test group differences in Shannon entropy. TCRdb reanalyzed the raw reads on its own, using fastp at Q25 for trimming and MiXCR for clone calling, and kept in-frame beta chains. Each record represents a unique CDR3 protein, reported with the most common genes and DNA among its rows. TCRdb, not the authors, supplied the V and J calls. In all, the sample holds about 250,000 distinct CDR3 sequences, and roughly 44% of those were seen once. About 13% of the sample comes from the top ten.

This sample is part of a study of type 1 and type 2 diabetes patients listed by TCRdb under 2016. Some background on the complete study: Eight or nine type 1 diabetes patients, a few type 2 diabetes patients and 6 or 7 nondiabetic controls, all recruited in China, made up the cohort. Throughout the study, CD4 or CD8 MicroBeads on MACS columns were used to positively select CD4+ and CD8+ T cells from PBMCs. Altogether, about 20 million paired-end reads were produced across the whole study. The study used high-throughput sequencing to profile TCRbeta repertoires and compare individuals with type 1 diabetes, type 2 diabetes and no diabetes. Type 2 diabetes patients were included as a disease comparison group for the type 1 diabetes patients. When approximately 22-cycle amplification was compared with approximately 25-cycle amplification, V gene usage looked similar, suggesting that primer efficiencies were similar and PCR bias was random. Sequencing of the TCRbeta libraries was paired-end and was performed on Illumina HiSeq 2000 or MiSeq instruments.

From its cysteine to its phenylalanine, the CDR3 spans 15 amino acids. Only CDR3 DNA is held: 45 bases, read in frame from base 1. In the germline V gene, CDR1 corresponds to MRHNA and CDR2 to SNTAGT. V lost 5 bases and J lost 3 bases, and the count of bases not matched to a germline gene is 3. Standard classification criteria for type 1 or type 2 diabetes were met by all diabetic patients, and glucose and C-peptide were assessed by WHO-recommended methods. Donors were excluded if they had other autoimmune diseases or infections within the previous four weeks. About 10 milliliters of peripheral blood were drawn from each participant. PBMCs were isolated with LymphoPrep density separation. The study at large found these results: Because only a limited number of T2D and control samples were sequenced, some T1D-only HECs might also appear in more T2D or control samples. The study groups were not matched for age and gender, which could bias interpretation. In both CD4+ and CD8+ T cells, type 2 diabetes repertoires were highly diverse, with diversity significantly greater than that of type 1 diabetes repertoires. Highly correlated V and J gene usage patterns were observed for type 2 diabetes and control samples, with an average of around 0.97 between samples. Type 2 diabetes patients had few highly-expanded CD4+ clones, median one, accounting for a median roughly 3.7% of reads.

The V gene is TRBV6-4 and the J gene is TRBJ2-2; the junction holds 10 bases that match TRBD2. The sequence derives from a man aged 18-30 years with type 2 diabetes. What was sequenced was peripheral blood mononuclear cells (PBMCs). The DNA reads as follows: TGTGCCAGCAGTCCTAGCGGGAGAGACACCGGGGAGCTGTTTTTT. Its translation reads: CASSPSGRDTGELFF.